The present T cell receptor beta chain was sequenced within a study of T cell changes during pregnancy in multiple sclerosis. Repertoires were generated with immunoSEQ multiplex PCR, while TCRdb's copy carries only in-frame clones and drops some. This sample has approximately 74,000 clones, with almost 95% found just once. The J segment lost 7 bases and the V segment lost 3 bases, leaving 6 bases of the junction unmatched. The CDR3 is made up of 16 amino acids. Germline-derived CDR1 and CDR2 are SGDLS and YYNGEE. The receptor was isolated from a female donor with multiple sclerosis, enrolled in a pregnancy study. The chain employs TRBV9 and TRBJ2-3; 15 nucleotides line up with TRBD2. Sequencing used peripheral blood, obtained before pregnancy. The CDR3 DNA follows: TGTGCCAGCAGCGCGGGACTAGCGGGAGGTGAGAATACGCAGTATTTT. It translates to CASSAGLAGGENTQYF.